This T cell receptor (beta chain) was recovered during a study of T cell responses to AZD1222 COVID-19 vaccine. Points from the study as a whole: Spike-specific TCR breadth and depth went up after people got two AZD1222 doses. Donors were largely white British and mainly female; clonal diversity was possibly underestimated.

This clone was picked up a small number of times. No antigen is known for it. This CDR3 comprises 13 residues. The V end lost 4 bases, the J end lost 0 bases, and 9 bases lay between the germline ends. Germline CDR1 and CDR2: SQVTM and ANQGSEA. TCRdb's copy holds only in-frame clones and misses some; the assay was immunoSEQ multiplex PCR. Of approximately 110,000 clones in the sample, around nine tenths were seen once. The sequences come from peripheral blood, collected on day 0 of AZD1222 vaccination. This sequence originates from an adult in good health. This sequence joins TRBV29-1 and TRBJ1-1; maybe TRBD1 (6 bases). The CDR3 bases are TGCAGCGTTGTAGGGACATTGAACACTGAAGCTTTCTTT. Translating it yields CSVVGTLNTEAFF.